This TCR beta chain was identified during a study of T cells in Graves' hyperthyroidism and ophthalmopathy (dated by TCRdb to between 2018 and 2020). Context from the whole study: Peripheral blood samples were taken at the time of initial diagnosis, prior to any treatment. The paper reports TCR Vbeta CDR3 sequencing of approximately 140 peripheral blood samples: around 41 ophthalmopathy, fewer than 80 hyperthyroidism and around 17 progressor patients. An independent validation cohort of fewer than 20 hyperthyroidism patients and 17 patients who later progressed to ophthalmopathy tested prospective prediction of ophthalmopathy. The study also compared thyroid tissue and blood T-cell repertoires from several Graves' hyperthyroidism patients. The 75 to 100 discovery patients were randomly split 7:3 into training and test sets. A discovery cohort of 95 to 100 patients, about 40 with Graves' ophthalmopathy and 55 to 65 with stable Graves' hyperthyroidism, was used to find distinguishing TCR V-J signatures. Once sampling was done, hyperthyroidism patients were given methimazole at a starting dose of 30 mg daily, whereas ophthalmopathy patients were given high-dose intravenous methylprednisolone. On the study overall, not on this receptor specifically: No statistical method was used to fix the sample size in advance, and group allocation was not hidden from the investigators. During validation, the model predicted progression to ophthalmopathy a median of about 5.9 months ahead of onset, with around 70% sensitivity and 72% to 80% specificity. Most expanded thyroid clonotypes (frequency above 0.001) were also detected in blood, suggesting blood repertoires may reflect thyroid immune responses. A 13 V-J signature model separated ophthalmopathy from stable hyperthyroidism, with just over 85% sensitivity and roughly 81% specificity in cross-validation and 80%/75% in testing.

Remarks on this clonotype: Its cognate antigen has yet to be identified. The input lacks base qualities; no much larger clone sits a single base away.

In the ophthalmopathy patients, disease was moderately to severely active, with a Clinical Activity Score of 3 or more, a NOSPECS grade of 4 or more, and a duration of less than 3 months. Patients with uncontrolled infections, other autoimmune diseases, pregnancy or lactation were excluded. Diagnoses were established on the basis of clinical symptoms, serum thyroxine and TRAb, thyroid ultrasound, and orbital computed tomography. PBMCs were separated from 10 ml of fresh peripheral blood using Ficoll-Paque density gradient centrifugation. Trizol reagent was used to extract total RNA, and RNA quality was then checked on an Agilent 2100 Bioanalyzer. The CDR3 measures 13 amino acids from cysteine to phenylalanine. Only the CDR3 portion is preserved as DNA: 39 bases, with reading frame beginning at the first base. Cut back by 1 base and 4 bases, the V and J ends lie 7 bases apart. Per the germline V gene (reference sequence), SEHNR is the CDR1 and FQNEAQ is the CDR2.

Amplification of TCR beta CDR3 regions was carried out from RNA transcripts. For the first round of RT-PCR on the TCR CDR3, the HTBI primer set was used together with the Qiagen OneStep RT-PCR kit. Libraries were constructed in a second round of multiplex PCR, after which size selection and purification were carried out. Sequencing of the libraries was done on an Illumina HiSeq2000 using paired-end 100 bp reads. The paper's processing steps were these. SOAPnuke was used to process the raw data, removing reads that contained adapters or uncalled bases, had a mean Phred below 15, or lacked an exact match to the constant primer or identifier. High-quality paired reads were merged using COPE v1.2.5, and each unique nucleotide sequence was defined as a clonotype. MiTCR v1.1 was used to align clonotypes to the IMGT TRBV, TRBD and TRBJ reference segments. Analysis was restricted to V-J combinations with a frequency above 0.0001, which covered 98% to 99.2% of repertoires. A TCS score was defined as the ratio between F50 (clonal expansion) and ExV (chaos), using BLOSUM62-based TCRdist between CDR3 peptides within each V-J. Welch's t-statistics and random forest reduced 500 to 550 V-J features to about 13, which were used in a naive Bayes classifier (R e1071). TCRdb took the public reads, trimmed them with fastp at Q25, ran MiXCR for clone calling and kept in-frame beta chains. Every entry covers one CDR3 protein and lists the most common genes and DNA from its rows. TCRdb, rather than the study authors, made the V and J calls. This sample is represented by about 480,000 distinct CDR3 sequences; approximately 25% of them were singletons. Jointly, the top ten make up 11% of the sample.

The receptor was isolated from a woman in her twenties or thirties with Graves' ophthalmopathy. The chain employs TRBV7-9 and TRBJ1-1; no D segment can be confidently identified. The sequenced sample was blood. Read as DNA, the sequence is TGTGCCAGCAGCTTAGGGCTGAGCACTGAAGCTTTCTTT. It codes for CASSLGLSTEAFF.